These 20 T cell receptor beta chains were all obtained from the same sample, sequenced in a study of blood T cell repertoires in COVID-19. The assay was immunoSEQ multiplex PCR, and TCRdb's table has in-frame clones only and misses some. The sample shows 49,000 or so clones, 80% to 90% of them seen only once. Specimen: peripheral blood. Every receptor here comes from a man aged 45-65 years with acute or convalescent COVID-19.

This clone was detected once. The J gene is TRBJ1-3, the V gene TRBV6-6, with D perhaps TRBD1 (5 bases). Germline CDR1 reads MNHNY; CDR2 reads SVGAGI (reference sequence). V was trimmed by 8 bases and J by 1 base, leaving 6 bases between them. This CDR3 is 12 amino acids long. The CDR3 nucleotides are TGTGCCAGCGGGACTTCTGGAAACACCATATATTTT. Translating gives CASGTSGNTIYF.

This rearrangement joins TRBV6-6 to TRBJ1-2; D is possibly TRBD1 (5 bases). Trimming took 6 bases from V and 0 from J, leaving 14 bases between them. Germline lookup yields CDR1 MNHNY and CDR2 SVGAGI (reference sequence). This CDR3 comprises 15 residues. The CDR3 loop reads CASSRGGTANYGYTF. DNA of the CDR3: TGTGCCAGCAGCCGCGGCGGGACGGCTAACTATGGCTACACCTTC.

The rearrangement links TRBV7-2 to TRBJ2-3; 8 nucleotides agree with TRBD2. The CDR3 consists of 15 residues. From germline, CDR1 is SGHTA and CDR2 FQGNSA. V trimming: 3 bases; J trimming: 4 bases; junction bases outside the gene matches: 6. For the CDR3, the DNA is TGTGCCAGCAGCTTGCCACGGGGGGGTGCAGATACGCAGTATTTT. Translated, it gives CASSLPRGGADTQYF. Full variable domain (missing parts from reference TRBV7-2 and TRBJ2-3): GAGVSQSPSNKVTEKGKDVELRCDPISGHTALYWYRQSLGQGLEFLIYFQGNSAPDKSGLPSDRFSAERTGGSVSTLTIQRTQQEDSAVYLCASSLPRGGADTQYFGPGTRLTVL.

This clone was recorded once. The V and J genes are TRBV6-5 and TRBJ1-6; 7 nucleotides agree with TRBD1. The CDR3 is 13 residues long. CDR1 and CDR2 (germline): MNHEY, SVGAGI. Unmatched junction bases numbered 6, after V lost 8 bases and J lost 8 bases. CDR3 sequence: CASGDSDYSPLHF. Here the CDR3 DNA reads TGTGCCAGCGGGGACAGCGACTATTCACCCCTCCACTTT.

The DNA for the CDR3 is TGTGCCAGCAGCGTAGCTAGCGGGGAGACCTACGAGCAGTACTTC. This encodes CASSVASGETYEQYF. The chain links TRBV9 to TRBJ2-7, with 9 positions matching TRBD2. J gave up 2 bases and V 0 bases, and 3 bases lay outside the gene matches. The length of the CDR3 is 15 residues. Germline V gene data show CDR1 as SGDLS and CDR2 as YYNGEE.

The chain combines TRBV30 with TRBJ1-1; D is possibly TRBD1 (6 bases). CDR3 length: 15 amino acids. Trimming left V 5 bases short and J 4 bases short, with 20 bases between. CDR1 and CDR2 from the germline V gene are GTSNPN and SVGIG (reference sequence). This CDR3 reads CAWHLSGVFGTEAFF. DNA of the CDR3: TGTGCCTGGCACCTATCAGGGGTTTTTGGCACTGAAGCTTTCTTT.

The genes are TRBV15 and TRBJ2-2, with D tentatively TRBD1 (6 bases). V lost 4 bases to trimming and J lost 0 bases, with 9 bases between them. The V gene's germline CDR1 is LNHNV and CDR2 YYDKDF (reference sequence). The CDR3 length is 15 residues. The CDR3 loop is CATSIRTANTGELFF. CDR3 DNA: TGTGCCACCAGCATCCGGACAGCGAACACCGGGGAGCTGTTTTTT. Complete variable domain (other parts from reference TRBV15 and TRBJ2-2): DAMVIQNPRYQVTQFGKPVTLSCSQTLNHNVMYWYQQKSSQAPKLLFHYYDKDFNNEADTPDNFQSRRPNTSFCFLDIRSPGLGDTAMYLCATSIRTANTGELFFGEGSRLTVL.

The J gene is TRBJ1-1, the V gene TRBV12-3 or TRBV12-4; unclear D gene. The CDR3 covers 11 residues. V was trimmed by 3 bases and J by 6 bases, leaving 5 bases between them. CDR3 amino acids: CASSFSAEAFF. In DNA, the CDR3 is TGTGCCAGCAGTTTCTCCGCTGAAGCTTTCTTT.

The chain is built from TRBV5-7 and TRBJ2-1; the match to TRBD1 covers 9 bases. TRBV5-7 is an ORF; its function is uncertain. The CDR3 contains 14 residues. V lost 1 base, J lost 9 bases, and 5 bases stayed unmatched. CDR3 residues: CASSLTQGAIEQFF. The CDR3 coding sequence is TGTGCCAGCAGCTTGACACAGGGGGCGATTGAGCAGTTCTTC.

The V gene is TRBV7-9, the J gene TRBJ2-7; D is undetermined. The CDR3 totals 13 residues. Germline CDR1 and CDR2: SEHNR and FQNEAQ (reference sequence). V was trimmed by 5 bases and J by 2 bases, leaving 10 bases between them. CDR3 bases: TGTGCCAGCAGCCCCAACGGAGCCTACGAGCAGTACTTC. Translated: CASSPNGAYEQYF.

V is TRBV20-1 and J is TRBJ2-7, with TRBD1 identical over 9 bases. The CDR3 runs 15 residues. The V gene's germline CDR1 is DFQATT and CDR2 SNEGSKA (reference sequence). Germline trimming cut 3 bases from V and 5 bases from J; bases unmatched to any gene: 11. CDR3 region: CSASFLGQGTHEQYF. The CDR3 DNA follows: TGCAGTGCTAGTTTTTTGGGACAGGGAACCCACGAGCAGTACTTC.

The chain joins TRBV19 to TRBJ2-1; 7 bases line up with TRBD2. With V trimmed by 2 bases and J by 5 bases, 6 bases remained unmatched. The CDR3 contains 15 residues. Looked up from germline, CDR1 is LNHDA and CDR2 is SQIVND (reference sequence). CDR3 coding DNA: TGTGCCAGTAGTATACGCCTAGCGGAGAACAATGAGCAGTTCTTC. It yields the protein CASSIRLAENNEQFF.

The CDR3 bases are TGTGCCAGCAGTGTGGGGGGAAGCACCAGCAATCAGCCCCAGCATTTT. Translating gives CASSVGGSTSNQPQHF. J is TRBJ1-5 and V is TRBV2, with D perhaps TRBD1 (5 bases). V was cut by 4 bases and J by 1 base, with 14 bases left in between. CDR3 length: 16 amino acids. The germline gives CDR1 SNHLY, CDR2 FYNNEI.

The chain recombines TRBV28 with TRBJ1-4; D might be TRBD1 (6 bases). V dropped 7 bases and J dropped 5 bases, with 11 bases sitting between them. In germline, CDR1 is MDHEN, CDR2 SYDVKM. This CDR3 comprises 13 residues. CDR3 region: CASIGGPNEKLFF. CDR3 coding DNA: TGTGCCAGCATAGGGGGACCGAATGAAAAACTGTTTTTT.

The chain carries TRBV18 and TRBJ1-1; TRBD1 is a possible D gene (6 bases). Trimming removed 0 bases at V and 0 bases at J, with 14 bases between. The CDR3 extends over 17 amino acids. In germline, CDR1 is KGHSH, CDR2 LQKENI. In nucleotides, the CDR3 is TGTGCCAGCTCACCACCCGGAAGGACAGTAGTGAACACTGAAGCTTTCTTT. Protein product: CASSPPGRTVVNTEAFF.

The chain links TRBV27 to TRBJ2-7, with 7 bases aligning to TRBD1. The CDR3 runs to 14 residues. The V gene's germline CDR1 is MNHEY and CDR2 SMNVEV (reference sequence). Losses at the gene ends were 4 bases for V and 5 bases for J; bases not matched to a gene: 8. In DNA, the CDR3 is TGTGCCAGCAGTTCCACAGGGGTTCTAAACGAGCAGTACTTC. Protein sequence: CASSSTGVLNEQYF.

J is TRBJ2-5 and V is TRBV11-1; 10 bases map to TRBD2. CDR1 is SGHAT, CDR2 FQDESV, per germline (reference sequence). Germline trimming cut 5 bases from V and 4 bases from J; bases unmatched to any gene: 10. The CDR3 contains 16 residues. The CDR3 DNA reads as TGTGCCAGCAGCCTAACTAGCGGGGAAGGAAGAGAGACCCAGTACTTC. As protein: CASSLTSGEGRETQYF. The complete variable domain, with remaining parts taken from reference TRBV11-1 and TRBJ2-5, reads EAEVAQSPRYKITEKSQAVAFWCDPISGHATLYWYRQILGQGPELLVQFQDESVVDDSQLPKDRFSAERLKGVDSTLKIQPAELGDSAMYLCASSLTSGEGRETQYFGPGTRLLVL.

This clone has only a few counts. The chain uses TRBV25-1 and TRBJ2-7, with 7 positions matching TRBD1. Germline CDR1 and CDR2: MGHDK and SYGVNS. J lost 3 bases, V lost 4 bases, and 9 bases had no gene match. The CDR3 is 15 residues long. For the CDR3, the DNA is TGTGCCAGCAGTGCAGCAAACAGGGGCGACTACGAGCAGTACTTC. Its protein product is CASSAANRGDYEQYF.

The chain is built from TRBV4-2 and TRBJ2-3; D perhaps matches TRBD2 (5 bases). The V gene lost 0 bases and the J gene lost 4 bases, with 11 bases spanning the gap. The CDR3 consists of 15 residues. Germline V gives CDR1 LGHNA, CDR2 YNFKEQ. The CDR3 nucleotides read TGTGCCAGCAGCCAAGATGGGTCGCGGGCAGATACGCAGTATTTT. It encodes CASSQDGSRADTQYF.

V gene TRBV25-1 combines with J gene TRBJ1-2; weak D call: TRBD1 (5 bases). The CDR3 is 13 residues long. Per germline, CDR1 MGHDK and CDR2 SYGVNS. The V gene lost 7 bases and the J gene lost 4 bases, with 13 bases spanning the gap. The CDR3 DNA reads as TGTGCCAGCAACTGGGGGGACTCCTATGGCTACACCTTC. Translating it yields CASNWGDSYGYTF.